This entry features one TCR beta chain sequence. The antigen remains unidentified. The data were taken from a study of cytotoxic CD8 clonotypes in ibrutinib-treated CLL. Per germline, CDR1 MDHEN and CDR2 SYDVKM. With 3 bases removed from V and 4 bases from J, the gap between germline ends came to 9 bases. The CDR3 has 13 amino acids. Here immunoSEQ multiplex PCR was the method, and the copy in TCRdb shows in-frame clones only, minus some. The sample consists of around 130,000 clones, 80% to 85% of them appearing once. Overall study results and limits: The study found clonality rose at ibrutinib response, then fell toward baseline at progression.

This receptor was taken from a human donor with chronic lymphocytic leukemia. V is TRBV28 and J is TRBJ1-1, with D tentatively TRBD1 (6 bases). Sequencing was performed on PBMCs, taken after 24 months of ibrutinib treatment. The CDR3 DNA is TGTGCCAGCAGTTTCAAGGGGGGCACTGAAGCTTTCTTT. Translating gives CASSFKGGTEAFF.